The 20 T cell receptor beta chains below were found in one sample sequenced in a study of blood T cell repertoires in COVID-19. Libraries were prepared by immunoSEQ multiplex PCR; TCRdb keeps only in-frame clonotypes and omits some of them. The repertoire holds some 220,000 clones, 80% to 90% seen once, with around 18% in the top ten. Sequencing used peripheral blood. Every receptor here comes from a woman over 75 with active or convalescent COVID-19.

The gene calls are TRBV6-1 and TRBJ2-7; weak D call: TRBD2 (6 bases). This CDR3 comprises 18 residues. V gave up 2 bases and J gave up 2 bases, with 22 bases separating them. Looked up from germline, CDR1 is MNHNS and CDR2 is SASEGT. CDR3 in DNA: TGTGCCAGCAGTGAATATTTGGGGGGTAGTTCTGGGGCCTACGAGCAGTACTTC. Translation gives CASSEYLGGSSGAYEQYF.

About this clone itself: Other DNA sequences of this sample code for an identical CDR3. The chain employs TRBV29-1 and TRBJ2-5, with D possibly TRBD2 on 7 matching bases. Germline V lookup: CDR1 SQVTM, CDR2 ANQGSEA. V was cut by 6 bases and J by 5 bases, with 16 bases left in between. CDR3 length equals 13 residues. DNA for the CDR3: TGCAGCGTGGGGAGCAGGGGAGGGGAGACCCAGTACTTC. Translation: CSVGSRGGETQYF.

V usage is TRBV5-6 and J usage is TRBJ2-5; 8 positions match TRBD2. The CDR3 has 16 residues. CDR1 and CDR2 from the germline V gene are SGHDT and YYEEEE. V dropped 3 bases and J dropped 4; count of bases not matched to a gene: 11. The CDR3 reads CASSWTQREYRETQYF. In nucleotides, the CDR3 is TGTGCCAGCAGCTGGACCCAGCGGGAGTATCGAGAGACCCAGTACTTC.

This clone appeared a single time. V gene TRBV18 combines with J gene TRBJ1-2; D remains unclear. V lost 2 bases to trimming and J lost 2 bases, with 9 bases between them. Germline-derived CDR1 and CDR2 are KGHSH and LQKENI. The CDR3 has 14 amino acids. For the CDR3, the DNA is TGTGCCAGCTCACCAGACATGGGCAACTATGGCTACACCTTC. It yields the protein CASSPDMGNYGYTF. Variable domain in full (rest from reference TRBV18 and TRBJ1-2): NAGVMQNPRHLVRRRGQEARLRCSPMKGHSHVYWYRQLPEEGLKFMVYLQKENIIDESGMPKERFSAEFPKEGPSILRIQQVVRGDSAAYFCASSPDMGNYGYTFGSGTRLTVV.

The rearrangement uses TRBV6-2 or TRBV6-3 and TRBJ2-1; TRBD1 agrees at 11 bases. The CDR3 runs 11 residues. Germline assignment: CDR1 MNHEY and CDR2 SVGEGT. With 6 bases clipped from V and 15 bases from J, the junction kept 4 bases outside the gene matches. The DNA of the CDR3 is TGTGCCAGCAGCCGGGGACAGGGGGGGTTCTTC. Protein: CASSRGQGGFF.

V usage is TRBV5-6 and J usage is TRBJ1-4; perhaps TRBD1 as D (5 bases). The germline CDR1 and CDR2 sequences are SGHDT and YYEEEE. V lost 2 bases to trimming and J lost 4 bases, with 9 bases between them. The CDR3 runs 14 residues. The CDR3 sequence: CASSFPGVNEKLFF. The CDR3 coding sequence is TGTGCCAGCAGCTTTCCGGGGGTTAATGAAAAACTGTTTTTT. The variable domain in full, completed from reference TRBV5-6 and TRBJ1-4, reads DAGVTQSPTHLIKTRGQQVTLRCSPKSGHDTVSWYQQALGQGPQFIFQYYEEEERQRGNFPDRFSGHQFPNYSSELNVNALLLGDSALYLCASSFPGVNEKLFFGSGTQLSVL.

This clone was detected many times. For the CDR3, the DNA is TGTGCCAGCAGTTACTCGATGGACAGGGGCTACGAGCAGTACTTC. This sequence encodes CASSYSMDRGYEQYF. The chain has TRBV6-5 and TRBJ2-7, with 9 nucleotides matching TRBD1. The CDR3 spans 15 residues. Germline trimming cut 0 bases from V and 3 bases from J; bases unmatched to any gene: 3. Germline V gene data show CDR1 as MNHEY and CDR2 as SVGAGI.

The chain couples TRBV5-6 to TRBJ2-7; 11 bases align to TRBD1. Per germline, CDR1 SGHDT and CDR2 YYEEEE. CDR3 length: 18 amino acids. The V and J ends lost 4 bases and 3 bases, in that order; junction bases with no gene match: 15. The CDR3 coding sequence is TGTGCCAGCAGCCGAGGACAGGGGGCGGCCCTGACAGGCTACGAGCAGTACTTC. It codes for CASSRGQGAALTGYEQYF.

In this sample, this clone turned up once. The genes are TRBV7-3 and TRBJ2-5, with D perhaps TRBD2 (7 bases). Trimming left V 5 bases short and J 5 bases short, with 15 bases between. There are 14 residues in the CDR3. The germline V gene has CDR1 SGHTA and CDR2 FQGTGA. The CDR3 here is CASSLLGGAETQYF. The CDR3, as DNA: TGTGCCAGCAGCCTCCTAGGGGGGGCGGAGACCCAGTACTTC.

The gene calls are TRBV19 and TRBJ1-1, with D uncertain. Germline CDR1 is LNHDA and CDR2 is SQIVND (reference sequence). With 7 bases removed from V and 1 base from J, the gap between germline ends came to 4 bases. This CDR3 has 11 residues. CDR3 in DNA: TGTGCCAGTAATAGGAACACTGAAGCTTTCTTT. This gives the protein CASNRNTEAFF.

CDR3 protein: CASSPPGLAGGFGQTQYF. The DNA of the CDR3 is TGTGCCAGCAGCCCTCCGGGACTAGCGGGAGGGTTTGGGCAGACCCAGTACTTC. V usage is TRBV7-9 and J usage is TRBJ2-5; 16 nucleotides line up with TRBD2. Per the germline V gene, CDR1 is SEHNR and CDR2 is FQNEAQ (reference sequence). J gave up 6 bases and V 5 bases, and 12 bases lay outside the gene matches. There are 18 residues in the CDR3.

The genes are TRBV5-1 and TRBJ2-5, with 8 bases lining up with TRBD1. The CDR3 runs 14 residues. In germline, CDR1 is SGHRS, CDR2 YFSETQ. V dropped 0 bases and J dropped 9; count of bases not matched to a gene: 7. The CDR3 spells CASSLDGQGRAQYF. CDR3 bases: TGCGCCAGCAGCTTGGATGGACAGGGTAGGGCCCAGTACTTC.

V gene TRBV4-3 combines with J gene TRBJ1-4; D is ambiguous. V lost 0 bases to trimming and J lost 5 bases, with 10 bases between them. This CDR3 region has 15 residues. In germline, CDR1 is LGHNA, CDR2 YSLEER. Here the CDR3 reads CASSQDGQKNEKLFF. Here the CDR3 DNA reads TGCGCCAGCAGCCAAGATGGGCAGAAAAATGAAAAACTGTTTTTT.

As DNA, the CDR3 is TGTGCCAGCAGTTACTTAAGGACAGGGATTAACTATGGCTACACCTTC. This sequence encodes CASSYLRTGINYGYTF. The V call is TRBV6-5, the J call TRBJ1-2; TRBD1 matches 8 bases. V dropped 1 base and J dropped 1; count of bases not matched to a gene: 5. CDR3 size: 16 residues. The germline V gene has CDR1 MNHEY and CDR2 SVGAGI.

The chain links TRBV9 to TRBJ2-3; 7 bases match TRBD1. From germline, CDR1 is SGDLS and CDR2 YYNGEE. V gave up 4 bases and J gave up 6 bases; unmatched junction bases: 8. This CDR3 is built from 14 residues. CDR3 nucleotide sequence: TGTGCCAGCAGCTTTAGACAGGGAGAGGATACGCAGTATTTT. It encodes CASSFRQGEDTQYF. The full variable domain, rest sourced from reference TRBV9 and TRBJ2-3, is DSGVTQTPKHLITATGQRVTLRCSPRSGDLSVYWYQQSLDQGLQFLIQYYNGEERAKGNILERFSAQQFPDLHSELNLSSLELGDSALYFCASSFRQGEDTQYFGPGTRLTVL.

This sequence joins TRBV27 and TRBJ1-4; weak D call: TRBD1 (6 bases). V dropped 6 bases and J dropped 6 bases, with 14 bases sitting between them. The CDR3 loop spans 14 amino acids. Germline V lookup: CDR1 MNHEY, CDR2 SMNVEV (reference sequence). CDR3 sequence: CASSRLHRDEKLFF. The CDR3, as DNA: TGTGCCAGCAGCCGACTCCACAGGGATGAAAAACTGTTTTTT.

The chain has TRBV6-2 or TRBV6-3 and TRBJ2-7; 8 bases match TRBD2. V lost 6 bases to trimming and J lost 1 base; unmatched junction nucleotides: 8. In germline, CDR1 is MNHEY, CDR2 SVGEGT. The CDR3 has 15 residues. CDR3 region: CASSHGGARSYEQYF. DNA of the CDR3: TGTGCCAGCAGCCACGGGGGGGCCAGATCCTACGAGCAGTACTTC.

This chain joins TRBV30 and TRBJ1-2; TRBD1 might be the D (5 bases). CDR3 length: 11 residues. Germline V gene data show CDR1 as GTSNPN and CDR2 as SVGIG (reference sequence). Trimming left V 3 bases short and J 7 bases short, with 9 bases between. Written as DNA, the CDR3 is TGTGCCTGGAGGTCAGGGCTTGGCTACACCTTC. Translation: CAWRSGLGYTF. Together with reference TRBV30 and TRBJ1-2, the CDR3 gives the full variable domain: SQTIHQWPATLVQPVGSPLSLECTVEGTSNPNLYWYRQAAGRGLQLLFYSVGIGQISSEVPQNLSASRPQDRQFILSSKKLLLSDSGFYLCAWRSGLGYTFGSGTRLTVV.

V is TRBV7-3 and J is TRBJ2-6; TRBD1 might be the D (5 bases). Trimming pared 5 bases from V and 7 bases from J, leaving 18 bases between. CDR3 size: 16 residues. CDR1 is SGHTA and CDR2 is FQGTGA in the germline V gene. The CDR3 sequence: CASSLSGAGGANVLTF. The CDR3 DNA is TGTGCCAGCAGCCTATCTGGGGCAGGTGGTGCCAACGTCCTGACTTTC.

The CDR3 DNA sequence: TGTGCCAGCAGCTTATTTATTCAGGGGCGCGGGGCCAACGTCCTGACTTTC. Protein sequence: CASSLFIQGRGANVLTF. The chain employs TRBV7-3 and TRBJ2-6; TRBD1 is a possible D gene (6 bases). Germline lookup yields CDR1 SGHTA and CDR2 FQGTGA. CDR3 length equals 17 residues. V gave up 2 bases and J gave up 4 bases, with 15 bases separating them.